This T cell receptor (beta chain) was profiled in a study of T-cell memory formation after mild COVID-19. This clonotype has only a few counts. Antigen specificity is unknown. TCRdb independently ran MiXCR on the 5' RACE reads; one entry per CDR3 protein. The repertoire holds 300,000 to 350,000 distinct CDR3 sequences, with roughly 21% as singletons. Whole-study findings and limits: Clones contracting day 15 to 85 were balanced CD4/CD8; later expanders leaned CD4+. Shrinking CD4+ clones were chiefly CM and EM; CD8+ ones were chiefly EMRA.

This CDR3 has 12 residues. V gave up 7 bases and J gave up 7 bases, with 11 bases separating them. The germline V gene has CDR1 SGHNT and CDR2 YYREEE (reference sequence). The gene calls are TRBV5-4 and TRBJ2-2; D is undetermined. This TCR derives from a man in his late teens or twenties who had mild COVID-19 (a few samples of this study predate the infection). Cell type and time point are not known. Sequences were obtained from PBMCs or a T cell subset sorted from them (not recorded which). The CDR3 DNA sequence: TGTGCCAGCGGCCCGTTGGGCGGGGAGCTGTTTTTT. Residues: CASGPLGGELFF.